This T cell receptor beta chain was obtained from a study of blood T cell repertoires in COVID-19. The wider study: Samples came from the United States, Italy and Spain, spanning acute and convalescent COVID-19. The cDNA or gDNA used as material had been derived from T cells, B-cell-depleted T cells, or PBMCs.

The authors' processing: Amplification with reference gene primers provided the estimates of nucleated cell counts. The repertoire was sequenced with immunoSEQ multiplex PCR; TCRdb's copy has only in-frame clones and lacks some. V and J calls and clone size are given by that table; D and trimming were obtained from the DNA. This sample has 230,000 or so clones, with approximately 80% found just once. This clone showed up just a few times. V lost 0 bases to trimming and J lost 7 bases, with 12 bases between them. Germline V CDR1 and CDR2: GTSNPN, SVGIG (reference sequence). This CDR3 is built from 13 residues.

The sequenced sample consisted of peripheral blood. The receptor's source is a man between 40 and 49 years old who had recovered from COVID-19. The rearrangement joins TRBV30 to TRBJ1-2, with a weak D call TRBD1 (5 bases). CDR3 nucleotides: TGTGCCTGGAGTGTACGCATGGGGCGTGGCTACACCTTC. Translated: CAWSVRMGRGYTF.